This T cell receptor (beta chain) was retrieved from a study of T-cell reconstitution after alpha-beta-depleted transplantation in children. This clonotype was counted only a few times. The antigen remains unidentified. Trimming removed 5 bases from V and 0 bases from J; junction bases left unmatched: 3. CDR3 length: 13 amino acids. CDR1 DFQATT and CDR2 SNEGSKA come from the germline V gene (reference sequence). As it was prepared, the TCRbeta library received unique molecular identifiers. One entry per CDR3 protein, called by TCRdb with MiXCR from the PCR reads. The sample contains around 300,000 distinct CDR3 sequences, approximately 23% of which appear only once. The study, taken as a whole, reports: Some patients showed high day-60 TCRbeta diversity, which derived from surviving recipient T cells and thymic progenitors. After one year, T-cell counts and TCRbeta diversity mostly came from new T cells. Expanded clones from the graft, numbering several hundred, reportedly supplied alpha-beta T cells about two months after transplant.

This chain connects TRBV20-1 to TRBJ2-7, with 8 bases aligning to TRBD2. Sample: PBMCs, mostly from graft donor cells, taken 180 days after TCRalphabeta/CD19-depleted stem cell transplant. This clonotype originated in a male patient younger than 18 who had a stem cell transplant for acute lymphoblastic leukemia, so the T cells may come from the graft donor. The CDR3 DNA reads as TGCAGTGCTCTAGCGGGCTTCTCCTACGAGCAGTACTTC. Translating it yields CSALAGFSYEQYF.